This record concerns one T cell receptor beta chain sequence. Its antigen remains unknown. This sample is part of a study of persistence of HIV-infected CD4 T cells. This was the immunoSEQ version 4 assay in survey mode. The data were produced by immunoSEQ multiplex PCR, yet TCRdb's version contains in-frame clones alone and is incomplete. The table records roughly 34,000 clones, about four fifths of them present only once. The CDR3 has 17 amino acids. V shed 1 base, J shed 0 bases, and the junction held 7 bases outside the gene matches. Germline V gene lookup returns CDR1 LGHNA and CDR2 YSLEER. Stimulation used 9 to 10 ug/mL lysate from CMV-infected fibroblasts. Sorted nonresponding memory CD4+ T cells were CD40L-negative, CD69-negative, CD45RO-high. Donors had CD4+ T cell counts above 400 cells/uL and were CMV-seropositive.

Sequenced material: CD4+ T cells sorted from PBMCs after approximately 19-hour stimulation, taken from a patient who received antiretroviral therapy. The TCR originated in an adult man with HIV who was CMV-seropositive. The genes are TRBV4-3 and TRBJ2-7, with TRBD1 matching over 9 bases. As DNA, the CDR3 is TGCGCCAGCAGCCAAGGCGGGACAGGGAGGAACTCCTACGAGCAGTACTTC. It is translated as CASSQGGTGRNSYEQYF.